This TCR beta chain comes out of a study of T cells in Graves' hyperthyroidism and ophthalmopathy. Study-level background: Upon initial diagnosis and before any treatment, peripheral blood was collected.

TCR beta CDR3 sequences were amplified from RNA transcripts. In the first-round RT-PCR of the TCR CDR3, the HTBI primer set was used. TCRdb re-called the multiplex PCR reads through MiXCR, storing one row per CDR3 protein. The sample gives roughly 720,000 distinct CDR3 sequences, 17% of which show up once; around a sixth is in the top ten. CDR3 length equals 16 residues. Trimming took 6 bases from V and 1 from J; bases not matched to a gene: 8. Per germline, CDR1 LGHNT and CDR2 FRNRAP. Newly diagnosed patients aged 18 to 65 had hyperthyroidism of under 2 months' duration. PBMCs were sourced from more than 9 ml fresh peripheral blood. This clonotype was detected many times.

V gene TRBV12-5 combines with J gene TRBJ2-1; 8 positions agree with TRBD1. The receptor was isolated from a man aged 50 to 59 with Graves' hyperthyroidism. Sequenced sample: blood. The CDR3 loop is CASGLYRGESYNEQFF. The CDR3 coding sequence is TGTGCTAGTGGCCTCTACAGGGGGGAGTCCTACAATGAGCAGTTCTTC.